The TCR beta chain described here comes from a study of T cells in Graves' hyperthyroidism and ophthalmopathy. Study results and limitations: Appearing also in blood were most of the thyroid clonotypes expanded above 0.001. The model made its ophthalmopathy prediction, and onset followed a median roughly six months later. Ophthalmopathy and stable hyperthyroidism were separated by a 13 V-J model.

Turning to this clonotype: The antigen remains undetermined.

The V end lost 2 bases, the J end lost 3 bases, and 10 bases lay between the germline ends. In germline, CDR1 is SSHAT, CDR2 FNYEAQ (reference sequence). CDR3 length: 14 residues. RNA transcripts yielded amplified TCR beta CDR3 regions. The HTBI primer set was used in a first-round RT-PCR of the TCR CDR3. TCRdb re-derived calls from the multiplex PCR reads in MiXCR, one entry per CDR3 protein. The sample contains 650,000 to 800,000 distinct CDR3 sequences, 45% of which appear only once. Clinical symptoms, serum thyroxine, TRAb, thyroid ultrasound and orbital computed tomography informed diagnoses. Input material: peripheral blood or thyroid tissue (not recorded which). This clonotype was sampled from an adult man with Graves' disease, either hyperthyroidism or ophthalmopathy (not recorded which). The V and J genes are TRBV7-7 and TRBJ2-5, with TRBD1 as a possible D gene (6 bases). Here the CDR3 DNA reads TGTGCCAGCAGCTTACAGGGGCATAAAGAGACCCAGTACTTC. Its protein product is CASSLQGHKETQYF.